The 25 T cell receptor beta chains below come from one sample, sequenced in a study of cytomegalovirus exposure and HLA in healthy donors. Use of 60 Vbeta and 13 Jbeta primers characterized the PCR. TCRdb keeps only in-frame clones here, not all; method: immunoSEQ multiplex PCR. The repertoire consists of 140,000 to 150,000 clones, with 65% to 85% occurring once and the leading ten covering roughly 6.3%. Sequenced: PBMCs. The source is a woman between 40 and 55 years old in good health and CMV-seropositive.

The rearrangement uses TRBV18 and TRBJ1-1; maybe TRBD1 (5 bases). This CDR3 contains 14 residues. Trimming removed 5 bases at V and 4 bases at J, with 14 bases between. The V gene's germline CDR1 is KGHSH and CDR2 LQKENI. The CDR3 reads CASSEIGVATEAFF. CDR3 in DNA: TGTGCCAGCTCAGAGATAGGGGTCGCCACTGAAGCTTTCTTT.

This chain uses TRBV10-3 with TRBJ2-3; D uncertain. This CDR3 contains 12 residues. Trimming pared 6 bases from V and 2 bases from J, leaving 6 bases between. The V gene's germline CDR1 is ENHRY and CDR2 SYGVKD. CDR3 protein: CAIRTFTDTQYF. The DNA for the CDR3 is TGTGCCATCAGGACTTTCACAGATACGCAGTATTTT.

This chain links TRBV27 with TRBJ2-5; D uncertain. Germline loops: CDR1 MNHEY, CDR2 SMNVEV (reference sequence). V was pared by 0 bases and J by 4 bases, with 6 bases between. The CDR3 has 13 residues. The CDR3 is CASSLSWAETQYF. The CDR3, as DNA: TGTGCCAGCAGTTTATCATGGGCAGAGACCCAGTACTTC.

The chain couples TRBV5-4 to TRBJ1-1; TRBD1 is a possible D gene (6 bases). The CDR3 runs 12 residues. The V gene lost 4 bases and the J gene lost 6 bases, with 10 bases spanning the gap. Germline-derived CDR1 and CDR2 are SGHNT and YYREEE (reference sequence). CDR3 DNA: TGTGCCAGCAGCCGAGGGGGGGCTGAAGCTTTCTTT. Its translation: CASSRGGAEAFF.

The CDR3 sequence: CASSSFRSEYGYTF. In DNA, the CDR3 is TGTGCCAGCAGTTCCTTTCGGTCGGAGTATGGCTACACCTTC. J is TRBJ1-2 and V is TRBV28; no clear D. This CDR3 has 14 amino acids. Germline V gene lookup returns CDR1 MDHEN and CDR2 SYDVKM. V was cut by 4 bases and J by 5 bases, with 14 bases left in between.

The chain has TRBV27 and TRBJ2-3, with 15 bases fitting TRBD2. With 7 bases clipped from V and 6 bases from J, the junction kept 5 bases outside the gene matches. The CDR3 loop spans 15 amino acids. Germline CDR1 is MNHEY and CDR2 is SMNVEV (reference sequence). The CDR3 here is CASTAGTSGGDTQYF. The CDR3 DNA reads TGTGCCAGCACCGCGGGGACTAGCGGGGGGGATACGCAGTATTTT.

This clone was seen only a few times. This sequence joins TRBV5-1 and TRBJ1-4; TRBD1 agrees at 7 bases. Germline values: CDR1 SGHRS, CDR2 YFSETQ. The CDR3 totals 15 residues. The ends lost 0 bases at V and 8 bases at J; junction bases unmatched: 7. The CDR3 here is CASSLETGLGEKLFF. CDR3 sequence (DNA): TGCGCCAGCAGCTTGGAGACAGGGTTGGGGGAAAAACTGTTTTTT.

This clone appeared a few times. This chain uses TRBV5-1 with TRBJ2-7, with 13 bases that match TRBD2. This CDR3 is 18 amino acids long. The V segment lost 5 bases and the J segment 7 bases; nucleotides outside the gene matches: 18. Germline V gene lookup returns CDR1 SGHRS and CDR2 YFSETQ. CDR3 coding DNA: TGCGCCAGCAGTTCCGGGACTAGCGGGACCCTCTCCCCGCCTGAGCAGTACTTC. Its protein product is CASSSGTSGTLSPPEQYF.

V is TRBV19 and J is TRBJ1-6, with 7 bases matching TRBD1. Per the germline V gene, CDR1 is LNHDA and CDR2 is SQIVND (reference sequence). V gave up 4 bases and J gave up 7 bases; unmatched junction bases: 7. The CDR3 loop spans 15 amino acids. The CDR3 loop reads CASSTTGKSNSPLHF. CDR3 DNA: TGTGCCAGTAGTACGACAGGGAAGAGCAATTCACCCCTCCACTTT.

This chain joins TRBV7-9 and TRBJ1-4, with a tentative D call TRBD1 (6 bases). V was shortened by 1 base and J by 8 bases, with 14 bases between the two germline ends. CDR1 is SEHNR, CDR2 FQNEAQ, per germline (reference sequence). CDR3 length equals 15 residues. Here the CDR3 reads CASSLDGVQGEKLFF. In DNA form, the CDR3 reads TGTGCCAGCAGCTTAGACGGCGTGCAGGGGGAAAAACTGTTTTTT. Variable domain in full (rest from reference TRBV7-9 and TRBJ1-4): DTGVSQNPRHKITKRGQNVTFRCDPISEHNRLYWYRQTLGQGPEFLTYFQNEAQLEKSRLLSDRFSAERPKGSFSTLEIQRTEQGDSAMYLCASSLDGVQGEKLFFGSGTQLSVL.

The V call is TRBV28, the J call TRBJ1-2; TRBD1 might be the D (6 bases). Germline CDR1 reads MDHEN; CDR2 reads SYDVKM. The CDR3 consists of 14 residues. V shed 1 base and J shed 8 bases, with 14 bases lying between them. The CDR3 nucleotides are TGTGCCAGCAGTTTATATTATGGGGGCGTCGGCTACACCTTC. Protein sequence: CASSLYYGGVGYTF.

This rearrangement joins TRBV6-6 to TRBJ1-2, with D maybe TRBD1 (6 bases). CDR1 MNHNY and CDR2 SVGAGI come from the germline V gene (reference sequence). The CDR3 runs to 15 residues. V lost 5 bases and J 6 bases, leaving 19 bases between the germline ends. CDR3 sequence (DNA): TGTGCCAGCAGTCCCAGGGGAACCGCCCAACATGGCTACACCTTC. Protein sequence: CASSPRGTAQHGYTF.

The chain couples TRBV19 to TRBJ2-2, with 11 bases matching TRBD2. CDR1 and CDR2 from the germline V gene are LNHDA and SQIVND (reference sequence). V trimming: 0 bases; J trimming: 9 bases; junction bases outside the gene matches: 6. This CDR3 has 16 amino acids. CDR3 loop: CASSIDASGGIRELFF. The CDR3 DNA follows: TGTGCCAGTAGTATAGACGCTAGCGGGGGGATTAGGGAGCTGTTTTTT.

The genes are TRBV19 and TRBJ2-2; 9 bases are shared with TRBD2. This CDR3 comprises 15 residues. V lost 8 bases, J lost 4 bases, and 8 bases stayed unmatched. Germline values: CDR1 LNHDA, CDR2 SQIVND (reference sequence). This CDR3 reads CASGNSGGGTGELFF. The CDR3 bases are TGTGCCAGTGGCAATAGCGGGGGAGGCACCGGGGAGCTGTTTTTT. Filled out from reference TRBV19 and TRBJ2-2, the complete variable domain reads DGGITQSPKYLFRKEGQNVTLSCEQNLNHDAMYWYRQDPGQGLRLIYYSQIVNDFQKGDIAEGYSVSREKKESFPLTVTSAQKNPTAFYLCASGNSGGGTGELFFGEGSRLTVL.

A few counts support this clone. This chain joins TRBV7-9 and TRBJ2-5, with 8 bases lining up with TRBD2. In germline, CDR1 is SEHNR, CDR2 FQNEAQ (reference sequence). V lost 0 bases, J lost 3 bases, and 9 bases stayed unmatched. CDR3 length: 17 amino acids. Here the CDR3 reads CASSLALSSGGEETQYF. CDR3 DNA sequence: TGTGCCAGCAGCTTAGCGCTTTCGAGCGGGGGAGAAGAGACCCAGTACTTC. Full variable domain (remainder filled in from reference TRBV7-9 and TRBJ2-5): DTGVSQNPRHKITKRGQNVTFRCDPISEHNRLYWYRQTLGQGPEFLTYFQNEAQLEKSRLLSDRFSAERPKGSFSTLEIQRTEQGDSAMYLCASSLALSSGGEETQYFGPGTRLLVL.

The chain carries TRBV18 and TRBJ1-3; D is undetermined. CDR3 length equals 17 residues. CDR1 and CDR2 (germline): KGHSH, LQKENI. V lost 0 bases and J lost 5, with 17 bases in between. The CDR3 loop is CASSPPIAGNGRNTIYF. The CDR3 coding sequence is TGTGCCAGCTCACCACCGATTGCGGGTAACGGGAGAAACACCATATATTTT.

The chain carries TRBV11-2 and TRBJ1-1, with D tentatively TRBD1 (5 bases). V lost 0 bases and J 4 bases, leaving 15 bases between the germline ends. This CDR3 contains 16 residues. CDR1 SGHAT and CDR2 FQNNGV come from the germline V gene. The CDR3 sequence: CASSLDGGVSGTEAFF. CDR3 in DNA: TGTGCCAGCAGCTTAGATGGGGGGGTCTCGGGCACTGAAGCTTTCTTT.

This rearrangement joins TRBV20-1 to TRBJ2-3; no clear D gene. The germline V gene has CDR1 DFQATT and CDR2 SNEGSKA (reference sequence). The CDR3 spans 10 residues. V shed 6 bases and J shed 6 bases, with 7 bases lying between them. CDR3 in amino acids: CSAPYDTQYF. CDR3 coding DNA: TGCAGTGCCCCCTACGATACGCAGTATTTT.

This chain joins TRBV27 and TRBJ2-5, with D tentatively TRBD1 (6 bases). V dropped 4 bases and J dropped 4 bases, with 7 bases sitting between them. The CDR3 totals 12 residues. Germline V CDR1 and CDR2: MNHEY, SMNVEV (reference sequence). DNA for the CDR3: TGTGCCAGCAGTTCCAGGGGAGAGACCCAGTACTTC. As protein: CASSSRGETQYF.

This chain links TRBV28 with TRBJ2-7; TRBD1 matches at 7 bases. After removal of 7 bases from V and 1 base from J, the junction contained 7 bases not matched to a gene. Per the germline V gene, CDR1 is MDHEN and CDR2 is SYDVKM. The CDR3 loop spans 14 amino acids. The CDR3 DNA is TGTGCCAGCATGACCGGGACAGAGTCCTACGAGCAGTACTTC. Translating gives CASMTGTESYEQYF. Looking up the rest from reference TRBV28 and TRBJ2-7 gives the full variable domain: DVKVTQSSRYLVKRTGEKVFLECVQDMDHENMFWYRQDPGLGLRLIYFSYDVKMKEKGDIPEGYSVSREKKERFSLILESASTNQTSMYLCASMTGTESYEQYFGPGTRLTVT.

This clone appeared a few times. The chain couples TRBV5-6 to TRBJ1-2, with 11 nucleotides matching TRBD1. Germline V CDR1 and CDR2: SGHDT, YYEEEE. V lost 3 bases and J lost 7; bases outside the gene matches: 5. The length of the CDR3 is 14 residues. Here the CDR3 DNA reads TGTGCCAGCAGCTATGGACAGGGGGCGCTTGGCTACACCTTC. This gives the protein CASSYGQGALGYTF.

The V and J genes are TRBV20-1 and TRBJ2-5, with D possibly matching TRBD2 (5 bases). TRBJ2-7 matches the DNA end more closely, so the J call is doubtful. Germline V gene lookup returns CDR1 DFQATT and CDR2 SNEGSKA (reference sequence). The CDR3 totals 11 residues. The CDR3 DNA reads TGCAGTGCTAGGGGCGGGTTCGAGCAGTACTTC. Protein: CSARGGFEQYF.

This chain connects TRBV28 to TRBJ1-5, with TRBD1 as a possible D gene (5 bases). Between the trimmed V and J ends, which lost 2 bases and 1 base, there was a span of 12 bases. Germline V gene data show CDR1 as MDHEN and CDR2 as SYDVKM. The CDR3 is 16 amino acids. For the CDR3, the DNA is TGTGCCAGCAGTTTAGGGACTTTCGGGAGCAATCAGCCCCAGCATTTT. It yields the protein CASSLGTFGSNQPQHF.

The chain uses TRBV5-1 and TRBJ2-3; 7 nucleotides agree with TRBD2. Germline CDR1 is SGHRS and CDR2 is YFSETQ. V lost 1 base to trimming and J lost 2 bases; unmatched junction nucleotides: 7. The CDR3 is 16 amino acids. CDR3 bases: TGCGCCAGCAGCTTGAACCTAGCGGCCCACACAGATACGCAGTATTTT. This codes for CASSLNLAAHTDTQYF.

J is TRBJ1-2 and V is TRBV7-9; 11 bases fit TRBD1. Per germline, CDR1 SEHNR and CDR2 FQNEAQ (reference sequence). After removal of 5 bases from V and 6 bases from J, the junction contained 5 bases not matched to a gene. This CDR3 is 14 amino acids long. The CDR3 region has the DNA TGTGCCAGCAGCAGCCGGGACAGGGGGGATGGCTACACCTTC. This encodes CASSSRDRGDGYTF.